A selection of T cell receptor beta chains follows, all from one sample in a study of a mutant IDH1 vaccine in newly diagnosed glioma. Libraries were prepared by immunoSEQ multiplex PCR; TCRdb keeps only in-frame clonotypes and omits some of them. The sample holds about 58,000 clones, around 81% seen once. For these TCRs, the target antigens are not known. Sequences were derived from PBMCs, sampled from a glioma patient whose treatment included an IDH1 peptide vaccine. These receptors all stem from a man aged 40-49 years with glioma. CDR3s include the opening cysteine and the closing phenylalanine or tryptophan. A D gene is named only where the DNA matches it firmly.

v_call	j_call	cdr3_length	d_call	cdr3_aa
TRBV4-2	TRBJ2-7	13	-	CASSQGAPREQYF
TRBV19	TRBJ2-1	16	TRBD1	CASIGVGTGLYNEQFF
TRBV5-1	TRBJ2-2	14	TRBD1	CASGGQGDTGELFF
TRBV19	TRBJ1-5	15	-	CASSLGPGANQPQHF
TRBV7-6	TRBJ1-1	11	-	CASSLGTEAFF
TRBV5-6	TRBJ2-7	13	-	CASSVGSSYEQYF
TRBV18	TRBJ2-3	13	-	CASSPILTDTQYF
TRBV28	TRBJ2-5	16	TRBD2	CASSLYPAGGGETQYF
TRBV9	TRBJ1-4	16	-	CASSPAGAGPREKLFF
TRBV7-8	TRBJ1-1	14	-	CASSREGGNTEAFF
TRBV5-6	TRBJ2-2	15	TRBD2	CASSYRDYYTGELFF
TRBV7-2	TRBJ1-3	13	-	CASSREVGNTIYF
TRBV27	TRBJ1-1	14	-	CASSFGERASEAFF
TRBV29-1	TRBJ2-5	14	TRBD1	CSGIGRGFQETQYF
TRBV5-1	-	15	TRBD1	CASSLVPGQNYEQYF
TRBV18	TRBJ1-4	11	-	CASSANEKLFF
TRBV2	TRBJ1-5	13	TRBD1	CASTGTGNQPQHF
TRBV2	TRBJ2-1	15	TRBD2	CASSGLASSYNEQFF
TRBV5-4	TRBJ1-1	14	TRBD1	CASSRTGVYTEAFF
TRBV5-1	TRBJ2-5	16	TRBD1	CASSKITGGIQETQYF
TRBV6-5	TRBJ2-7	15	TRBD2	CASSQRGLAGYEQYF
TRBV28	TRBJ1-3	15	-	CASSQTTGVGNTIYF
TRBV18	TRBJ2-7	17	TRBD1	CASSPLATGGNSYEQYF
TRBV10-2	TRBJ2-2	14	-	CASSEFGSTGELFF
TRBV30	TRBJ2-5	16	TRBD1	CAWRPGTGSSLETQYF
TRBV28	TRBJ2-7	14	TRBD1	CASSQQGSSYEQYF
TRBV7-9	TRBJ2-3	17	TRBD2	CASSSIKAGEGRDTQYF
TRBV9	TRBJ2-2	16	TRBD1	CASSVRDRGNTGELFF
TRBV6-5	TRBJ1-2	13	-	CASSFSGAYGYTF
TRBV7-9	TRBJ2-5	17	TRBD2	CASSMGTSGVDQETQYF
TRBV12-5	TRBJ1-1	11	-	CASGLNTEAFF
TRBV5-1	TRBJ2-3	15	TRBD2	CASSWSGGSTDTQYF
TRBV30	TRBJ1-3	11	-	CAWSVGNTIYF
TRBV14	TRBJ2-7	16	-	CASSHGKGSAYYEQYF
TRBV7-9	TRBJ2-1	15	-	CASSPNSGDYNEQFF
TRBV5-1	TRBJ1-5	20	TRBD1	CASNADIRGQGGNSNQPQHF
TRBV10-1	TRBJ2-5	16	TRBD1	CASSEGQGGFEETQYF